Described below is a single T cell receptor beta chain sequence and its context. As yet, its antigen is unknown. This CDR3 is also generated by other DNA sequences in the sample. Using 200 ng DNA, approximately 30,000 T cell genomes, the sorted-subset replicate PCRs were run. Clones were read by immunoSEQ multiplex PCR, and TCRdb kept only the in-frame ones, dropping some. The table lists over 2 million clones, approximately 95% of them singletons, with 0.9% to 1.4% in the top ten. Terminally differentiated effector memory CD45RA+ cells were left out of the naive CD8 fraction, which was CD45RO-negative and positively selected for CCR7. The record originates from a study of shared clonotypes between healthy human individuals. Study summary: Used for every donor were three CD4 naive, three CD4 memory, two CD8 naive and one CD8 memory plate.

V trimming: 5 bases; J trimming: 0 bases; junction bases outside the gene matches: 0. The V gene's germline CDR1 is GTSNPN and CDR2 SVGIG (reference sequence). This CDR3 region has 14 residues. Study-level results: Rarefaction showed that sequencing of sorted subsets was incomplete (despite large depth).

This chain joins TRBV30 and TRBJ2-6; 8 nucleotides align to TRBD1. The TCR comes from a man between 18 and 35 years old in good health. The sample taken for sequencing was naive CD8+ T cells sorted from blood. The chain's CDR3 is CAWGTGSGANVLTF. The CDR3 DNA is TGTGCCTGGGGGACAGGCTCTGGGGCCAACGTCCTGACTTTC.